These 11 T cell receptor beta chains were all obtained from the same sample, sequenced in a study of T cells in Graves' hyperthyroidism and ophthalmopathy. Template material for amplifying TCR beta CDR3 regions consisted of RNA transcripts. The HTBI primer set served for first-round RT-PCR of the TCR CDR3. MiXCR, run by TCRdb on the multiplex PCR reads, gives a single entry per CDR3 protein. The sample has 280,000 or so distinct CDR3 sequences; approximately 16% are singletons. The material sequenced was blood. The receptors were sampled from a woman aged 45 to 65 with Graves' hyperthyroidism that later progressed to Graves' ophthalmopathy.

This clonotype was detected many times. The rearrangement joins TRBV12-3 or TRBV12-4 to TRBJ2-7, with 9 positions matching TRBD2. V shed 7 bases and J 5 bases; nucleotides not matched to a gene: 15. CDR3 length: 16 amino acids. CDR3 sequence: CASTLATREGPDEQYF. CDR3 nucleotide sequence: TGTGCCAGCACCTTGGCTACGCGGGAGGGCCCAGACGAGCAGTACTTC.

This clonotype occurred many times. The V and J genes are TRBV6-1 and TRBJ1-2; no reliable D call. CDR3 length: 12 amino acids. Trimming took 4 bases from V and 8 from J, leaving 11 bases between them. In germline, CDR1 is MNHNS, CDR2 SASEGT. CDR3 sequence: CASSVDRRGYTF. The CDR3 nucleotides are TGTGCCAGCAGTGTCGACCGACGGGGCTACACCTTC.

This clonotype showed up many times. DNA for the CDR3: TGCAGTGCCCCGAGGGACACCTACTACGAGCAGTACTTC. Protein: CSAPRDTYYEQYF. V is TRBV20-1 and J is TRBJ2-7, with a weak D call TRBD1 (6 bases). This CDR3 contains 13 residues. Trimming stripped 6 bases from V and 3 bases from J, with 15 bases between. Germline V gene data show CDR1 as DFQATT and CDR2 as SNEGSKA (reference sequence).

This clonotype was picked up many times. The chain links TRBV20-1 to TRBJ2-7, with 10 bases that match TRBD1. J gave up 6 bases and V 2 bases, and 10 bases lay outside the gene matches. CDR1 and CDR2 (germline): DFQATT, SNEGSKA (reference sequence). This CDR3 is built from 15 residues. CDR3 loop: CSARSTGTGEGEQYF. CDR3 coding DNA: TGCAGTGCTAGAAGTACCGGGACAGGGGAAGGCGAGCAGTACTTC.

This clonotype was observed many times. The chain recombines TRBV6-5 with TRBJ2-1; D is undetermined. CDR1 MNHEY and CDR2 SVGAGI come from the germline V gene. CDR3 length: 12 amino acids. V lost 2 bases to trimming and J lost 11 bases, with 10 bases between them. The CDR3 loop reads CASSYEVNQQFF. The DNA for the CDR3 is TGTGCCAGCAGTTACGAGGTTAATCAGCAGTTCTTC.

As DNA, the CDR3 is TGTGCCGCATACTACAGGCATTTGAACACTGAAGCTTTCTTT. Protein product: CAAYYRHLNTEAFF. The chain employs TRBV28 and TRBJ1-1, with a possible D match to TRBD1 (5 bases). V dropped 11 bases and J dropped 0 bases, with 16 bases sitting between them. The CDR3 sequence is 14 residues long. CDR1 MDHEN and CDR2 SYDVKM come from the germline V gene. Supplemented by reference TRBV28 and TRBJ1-1, the full variable domain reads DVKVTQSSRYLVKRTGEKVFLECVQDMDHENMFWYRQDPGLGLRLIYFSYDVKMKEKGDIPEGYSVSREKKERFSLILESASTNQTSMYLCAAYYRHLNTEAFFGQGTRLTVV.

V usage is TRBV11-2 and J usage is TRBJ1-3; D gene unclear. The V gene's germline CDR1 is SGHAT and CDR2 FQNNGV. The V and J ends lost 0 bases and 6 bases respectively, with 12 bases between them. This CDR3 has 15 residues. CDR3 nucleotides: TGTGCCAGCAGCTTAGACGGGCACTTGACAAACACCATATATTTT. Translated, it gives CASSLDGHLTNTIYF.

This clonotype was observed at least ten times. The chain uses TRBV3-1 and TRBJ2-7; 7 nucleotides align to TRBD1. The junction had 5 bases not matched to a gene; V was cut back by 1 base and J by 8 bases. The CDR3 is 13 residues long. Germline V gives CDR1 LGHDT, CDR2 YNNKEL (reference sequence). CDR3 amino acids: CASSQGNRGKQYF. Written as DNA, the CDR3 is TGTGCCAGCAGCCAAGGGAACAGGGGTAAGCAGTACTTC.

In DNA form, the CDR3 reads TGTGCCAGCCGAACAGGGGGCGCCGGGGAGCTGTTTTTT. Amino acid sequence: CASRTGGAGELFF. The chain employs TRBV2 and TRBJ2-2; 9 nucleotides agree with TRBD1. The CDR3 extends over 13 amino acids. Germline CDR1 is SNHLY and CDR2 is FYNNEI. The V segment lost 8 bases and the J segment 6 bases; nucleotides outside the gene matches: 4.

The genes are TRBV4-1 and TRBJ2-1; 7 bases match TRBD1. The CDR3 runs to 16 residues. Trimming at V came to 0 bases and at J to 2 bases, leaving 4 bases not matched to a gene. CDR1 and CDR2 from the germline V gene are MGHRA and YSYEKL. In DNA form, the CDR3 reads TGCGCCAGCAGCCAAGATGACAGGGAGACCTACAATGAGCAGTTCTTC. It is translated as CASSQDDRETYNEQFF.

This clonotype has a count of ten or more. The CDR3 here is CASSLGRNSYEQYF. The CDR3 DNA sequence: TGTGCCAGCAGCTTAGGGAGGAACTCCTACGAGCAGTACTTC. The V and J genes are TRBV7-8 and TRBJ2-7; maybe TRBD2 (5 bases). This CDR3 comprises 14 residues. V was pared by 1 base and J by 0 bases, with 7 bases between. Germline CDR1 and CDR2: SGHVS and FQNEAQ. The complete variable domain, with remaining parts taken from reference TRBV7-8 and TRBJ2-7, reads GAGVSQSPRYKVAKRGQDVALRCDPISGHVSLFWYQQALGQGPEFLTYFQNEAQLDKSGLPSDRFFAERPEGSVSTLKIQRTQQEDSAVYLCASSLGRNSYEQYFGPGTRLTVT.